The 10 T cell receptor beta chains below come from one sample, sequenced in a study of CD8+ T cells in alopecia areata. TCR sequencing used cDNA made by reverse transcription of extracted RNA. The protocol was immunoSEQ multiplex PCR, while the TCRdb copy is restricted to in-frame clones and leaves out a portion. The sample contains more than 200,000 clones, roughly two thirds of which appear only once. The input for sequencing was CD4+ T cells sorted from blood, taken at week 0. Receptors were obtained from a human donor with alopecia areata.

The table lists this clone with a few counts. This chain joins TRBV5-1 and TRBJ2-7; D may be TRBD1 (5 bases). The CDR3 contains 15 residues. V gave up 3 bases and J gave up 7 bases, with 20 bases separating them. The V gene's germline CDR1 is SGHRS and CDR2 YFSETQ. CDR3 sequence: CASSYETDTPLEQYF. CDR3 bases: TGCGCCAGCAGCTATGAGACAGATACCCCTTTAGAGCAGTACTTC.

The chain links TRBV4-3 to TRBJ2-3; D is possibly TRBD2 (5 bases). The germline V and J ends were trimmed by 0 bases and 2 bases, with 6 bases remaining between them. Germline lookup yields CDR1 LGHNA and CDR2 YSLEER. CDR3 length equals 14 residues. CDR3 sequence: CASSQDRDTDTQYF. The CDR3 coding sequence is TGCGCCAGCAGCCAAGACCGGGACACAGATACGCAGTATTTT.

This rearrangement joins TRBV30 to TRBJ1-1; possibly TRBD1 for D (6 bases). The germline gives CDR1 GTSNPN, CDR2 SVGIG (reference sequence). CDR3 length: 15 amino acids. With 0 bases removed from V and 3 bases from J, the gap between germline ends came to 14 bases. The CDR3 loop is CAWSVLGRGYTEAFF. The CDR3 coding sequence is TGTGCCTGGAGTGTACTGGGCAGGGGATACACTGAAGCTTTCTTT. Full variable domain (outside the CDR3, taken from reference TRBV30 and TRBJ1-1): SQTIHQWPATLVQPVGSPLSLECTVEGTSNPNLYWYRQAAGRGLQLLFYSVGIGQISSEVPQNLSASRPQDRQFILSSKKLLLSDSGFYLCAWSVLGRGYTEAFFGQGTRLTVV.

CDR3 DNA: TGCGCCAGCAGCCAACCGGACAGGAGGGCCGGGGAGCTGTTTTTT. Translated, it gives CASSQPDRRAGELFF. The chain links TRBV4-3 to TRBJ2-2, with TRBD1 as a possible D gene (7 bases). CDR1 and CDR2 (germline): LGHNA, YSLEER. Trimming took 2 bases from V and 6 from J, leaving 13 bases between them. CDR3 length equals 15 residues.

The chain carries TRBV6-5 and TRBJ2-4; D remains unclear. V gave up 6 bases and J gave up 0 bases, with 6 bases separating them. Germline V CDR1 and CDR2: MNHEY, SVGAGI. The CDR3 has 13 amino acids. CDR3 residues: CASSRPAKNIQYF. CDR3 sequence (DNA): TGTGCCAGCAGCCGCCCAGCCAAAAACATTCAGTACTTC.

This clone turned up a few times. This chain connects TRBV7-9 to TRBJ1-2, with TRBD1 identical over 9 bases. Losses at the gene ends were 6 bases for V and 7 bases for J; bases not matched to a gene: 6. The CDR3 runs to 13 residues. CDR1 is SEHNR and CDR2 is FQNEAQ in the germline V gene (reference sequence). The DNA for the CDR3 is TGTGCCAGCAGTCAAACAGGGGGCCGTGGCTACACCTTC. This translates into CASSQTGGRGYTF.

J is TRBJ2-7 and V is TRBV5-4, with a weak D call TRBD2 (5 bases). Germline assignment: CDR1 SGHNT and CDR2 YYREEE (reference sequence). The CDR3 is 14 amino acids. V dropped 2 bases and J dropped 2 bases, with 11 bases sitting between them. The CDR3 protein is CASSLDGGTYEQYF. The CDR3 region has the DNA TGTGCCAGCAGCTTAGACGGAGGAACCTACGAGCAGTACTTC.

The chain carries TRBV6-5 and TRBJ2-5; TRBD2 agrees at 9 bases. The length of the CDR3 is 15 residues. Germline assignment: CDR1 MNHEY and CDR2 SVGAGI. V was pared by 5 bases and J by 7 bases, with 11 bases of the junction left unmatched. CDR3 DNA: TGTGCCAGCAGTGGGGGACTAGCTTCTTACTTGACCCAGTACTTC. This encodes CASSGGLASYLTQYF.

V usage is TRBV25-1 and J usage is TRBJ2-7; TRBD2 matches at 7 bases. The V and J ends lost 3 bases and 9 bases, in that order; junction bases with no gene match: 2. CDR1 MGHDK and CDR2 SYGVNS come from the germline V gene. This CDR3 region has 11 residues. This CDR3 is CASSEGGVQYF. The CDR3 DNA follows: TGTGCCAGCAGTGAGGGGGGGGTGCAGTACTTC.

There are a few counts of this clone. V and J are TRBV6-5 and TRBJ2-7; the D is unclear. The CDR3 length is 15 residues. In germline, CDR1 is MNHEY, CDR2 SVGAGI. V was pared by 0 bases and J by 2 bases, with 11 bases between. The CDR3 sequence is CASSYSQAWAYEQYF. CDR3 DNA: TGTGCCAGCAGTTACTCCCAGGCCTGGGCCTACGAGCAGTACTTC.